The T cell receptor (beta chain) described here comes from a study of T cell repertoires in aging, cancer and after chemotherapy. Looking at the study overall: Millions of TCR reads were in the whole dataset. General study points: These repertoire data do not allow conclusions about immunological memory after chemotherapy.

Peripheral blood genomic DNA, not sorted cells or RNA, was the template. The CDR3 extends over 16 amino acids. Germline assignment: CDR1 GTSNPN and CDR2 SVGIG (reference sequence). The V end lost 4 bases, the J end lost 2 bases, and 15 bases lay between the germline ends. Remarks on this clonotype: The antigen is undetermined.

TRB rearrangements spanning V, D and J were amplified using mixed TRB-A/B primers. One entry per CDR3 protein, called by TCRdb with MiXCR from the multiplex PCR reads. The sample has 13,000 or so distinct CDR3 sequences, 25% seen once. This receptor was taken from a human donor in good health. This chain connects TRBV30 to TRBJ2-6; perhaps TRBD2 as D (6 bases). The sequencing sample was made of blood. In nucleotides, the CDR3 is TGTGCCTGGAAGAGGGCACTAGCAACTGGGGCCAACGTCCTGACTTTC. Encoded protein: CAWKRALATGANVLTF.